This is a list of T cell receptor beta chains from one sample in a study of blood T cells in healthy people across ages. Using its own MiXCR run on the 5' RACE reads, TCRdb lists one record per CDR3 protein. Of more than 1,400,000 distinct CDR3 sequences detected, 42% appear once; the ten largest clones hold 7% to 9%. The sample taken for sequencing was blood. Receptor source: a young woman in good health. CDR3s include the opening cysteine and the closing phenylalanine or tryptophan.

V gene	J gene	CDR3 protein
TRBV3-1	TRBJ2-1	CASSQRGGQFF
TRBV20-1	TRBJ1-4	CSVVVRPPTNEKLFF
TRBV30	TRBJ2-7	CAWGDSRREQYF
TRBV5-6	TRBJ1-3	CASSLSRSGNTIYF
TRBV7-6	TRBJ2-5	CASSLSVPAGQETQYF
TRBV5-1	TRBJ1-5	CASSFAGQWHQPQHF
TRBV20-1	TRBJ1-2	CSAEPSSGYTF
TRBV24-1	TRBJ2-5	CATSDPGRVSQETQYF
TRBV3-1	TRBJ1-4	CASSPRTESTNEKLFF
TRBV20-1	TRBJ2-3	CSAWGLAGGRMSTDTQYF
TRBV20-1	TRBJ2-7	CSARPTQGQGDYEQYF
TRBV11-2	TRBJ2-7	CASSALGDEQYF
TRBV5-1	TRBJ2-7	CASSPPDGGVTYEQYF
TRBV10-2	TRBJ2-4	CASSELGLAKNIQYF
TRBV12-3/TRBV12-4	TRBJ2-6	CASTSELSSGANVLTF
TRBV6-6	TRBJ2-1	CASSSLSGTNYNEQFF
TRBV27	TRBJ1-1	CASSPPHAPSEAFF
TRBV27	TRBJ2-3	CASSSPGDWVGSTDTQYF
TRBV6-1	TRBJ1-5	CASGTGPNQPQHF
TRBV10-3	TRBJ2-6	CAISEGRQGSGADVLTF
TRBV7-9	TRBJ2-7	CASSLAGAGYYEQYF
TRBV4-1	TRBJ2-3	CASSPGLNLVTDTQYF
TRBV6-2/TRBV6-3	TRBJ2-1	CAARGQGAVNEQFF
TRBV24-1	TRBJ1-2	CATSDSSSPGPNYGYTF
TRBV7-2	TRBJ2-4	CASSLVTQLAKNIQYF
TRBV6-5	TRBJ2-5	CASSYPSGRSLMGEQYF
TRBV12-3/TRBV12-4	TRBJ2-3	CASSTGRDTQYF
TRBV29-1	.	CSVSLNSGSLKNEQYF
TRBV14	TRBJ2-2	CASRHLPDTGELFF
TRBV27	TRBJ1-1	CASSRVTDFNTEAFF
TRBV9	TRBJ1-2	CASSSDGGPEYYGYTF
TRBV6-2/TRBV6-3	TRBJ2-5	CASSYSIDPQETQYF
TRBV12-3/TRBV12-4	.	CASSLADSRPYEQYF
TRBV9	TRBJ2-1	CASSERSFNEQFF
TRBV27	TRBJ1-2	CASSTGPGGHYGYTF
TRBV29-1	TRBJ2-7	CSVQSNGGGEQYF
TRBV15	TRBJ2-1	CATSPREGGYNEQFF
TRBV14	TRBJ2-1	CASSQVRSGDNEQFF
TRBV29-1	TRBJ2-7	CSATPGIIGSEQYF
TRBV7-2	TRBJ2-3	CASSYRGGEDTQYF
TRBV29-1	TRBJ2-1	CSVSGTSGGHSYNEQFF
TRBV9	TRBJ2-2	CASSVSGSPDTGELFF
TRBV5-1	TRBJ2-1	CASSFNRDHRYNEQFF
TRBV4-2	TRBJ2-1	CASSQDGTGGIYNEQFF
TRBV20-1	TRBJ2-1	CSASGPSSYNEQFF
TRBV9	TRBJ1-4	CASSPNSGQGRTNEKLFF